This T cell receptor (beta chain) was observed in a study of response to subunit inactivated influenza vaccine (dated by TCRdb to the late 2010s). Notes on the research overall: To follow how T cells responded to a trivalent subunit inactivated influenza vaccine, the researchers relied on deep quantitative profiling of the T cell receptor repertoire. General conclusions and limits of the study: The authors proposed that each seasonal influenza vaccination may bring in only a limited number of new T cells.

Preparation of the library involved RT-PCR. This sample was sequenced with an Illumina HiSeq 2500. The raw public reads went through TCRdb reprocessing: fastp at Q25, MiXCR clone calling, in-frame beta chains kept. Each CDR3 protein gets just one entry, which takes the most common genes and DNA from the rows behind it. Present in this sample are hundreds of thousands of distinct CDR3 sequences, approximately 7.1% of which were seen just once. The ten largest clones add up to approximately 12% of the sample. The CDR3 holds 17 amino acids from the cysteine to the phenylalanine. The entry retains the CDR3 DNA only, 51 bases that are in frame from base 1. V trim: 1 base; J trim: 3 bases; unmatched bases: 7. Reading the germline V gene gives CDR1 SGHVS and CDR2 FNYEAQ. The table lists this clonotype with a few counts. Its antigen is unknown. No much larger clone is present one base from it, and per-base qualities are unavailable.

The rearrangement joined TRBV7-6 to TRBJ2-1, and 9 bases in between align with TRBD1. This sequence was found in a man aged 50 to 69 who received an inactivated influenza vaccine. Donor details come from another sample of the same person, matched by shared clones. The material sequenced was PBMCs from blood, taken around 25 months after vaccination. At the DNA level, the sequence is TGTGCCAGCAGCTTAGGGCCGGACAGGGGCCTCTACAATGAGCAGTTCTTC. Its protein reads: CASSLGPDRGLYNEQFF.